This TCR beta chain was obtained from a study of OX40 agonist ivuxolimab in advanced cancers. Overall study context: The patients received agonistic anti-OX40 (CD134) antibody ivuxolimab. Dose-escalation patients suffered from hepatocellular carcinoma, melanoma, renal cell or head and neck cancer. Study-wide findings and caveats: In the 0.1-3.0 mg/kg groups, partial responders showed among the lowest expansion.

V lost 2 bases to trimming and J lost 1 base, with 9 bases between them. The CDR3 loop spans 15 amino acids. In germline, CDR1 is SGHTA, CDR2 FQGNSA. Concerning this clone itself: Its antigen is undetermined.

TCRdb's copy holds only in-frame clones and misses some; the assay was immunoSEQ multiplex PCR. The sample records roughly 66,000 clones, roughly four fifths being singletons. The clonotype originates from an adult with an advanced solid tumor such as melanoma, head and neck, liver or kidney cancer. The chain couples TRBV7-2 to TRBJ1-5; D is uncertain. The sequences come from CD4+ or CD8+ T cells sorted from blood, collected in a trial of the OX40 agonist ivuxolimab. CDR3 region: CASSLTAGSNQPQHF. The DNA for the CDR3 is TGTGCCAGCAGCTTAACGGCCGGAAGCAATCAGCCCCAGCATTTT. The full variable domain, rest sourced from reference TRBV7-2 and TRBJ1-5, is GAGVSQSPSNKVTEKGKDVELRCDPISGHTALYWYRQSLGQGLEFLIYFQGNSAPDKSGLPSDRFSAERTGGSVSTLTIQRTQQEDSAVYLCASSLTAGSNQPQHFGDGTRLSIL.